These T cell receptor beta chains were read from a single sample in a study of cytomegalovirus exposure and HLA in healthy donors. Generated by immunoSEQ multiplex PCR, the TCRdb table keeps only in-frame clones and is missing some. Of roughly 76,000 clones in the sample, roughly 85% are singletons; the top ten hold 2% to 3%. Sequenced: PBMCs. Source of these receptors: a man aged 30 to 45 in good health and CMV-seronegative. The CDR3 runs from the conserved cysteine through the conserved F or W. The D gene is left open where the match is weak. Expanded clones are given a class, and other clones once, few, many or no size at all.

NA | TRBJ2-7 | TRBD1 | TRBV27 | CASGQGHEQYF | TGTGCCAGCGGACAGGGACACGAGCAGTACTTC
NA | TRBJ2-1 | TRBD1 | TRBV7-9 | CASSPPGQLNNEQFF | TGTGCCAGCAGCCCCCCGGGACAGCTCAACAATGAGCAGTTCTTC
once | TRBJ2-7 | TRBD2 | TRBV28 | CASSPSTSGRREQYF | TGTGCCAGCAGTCCCTCGACTAGCGGGAGACGCGAGCAGTACTTC
NA | TRBJ2-3 | TRBD2 | TRBV7-9 | CASSLAASGRTDTQYF | TGTGCCAGCAGCTTAGCGGCTAGCGGGAGGACAGATACGCAGTATTTT
NA | TRBJ1-2 | NA | TRBV30 | CAWTSSNYGYTF | TGTGCCTGGACCTCCAGTAACTATGGCTACACCTTC
NA | TRBJ2-7 | TRBD1 | TRBV7-2 | CASSLSPLGQGARQYF | TGTGCCAGCAGCTTAAGCCCCCTGGGGCAGGGGGCAAGGCAGTACTTC
NA | TRBJ2-7 | TRBD2 | TRBV7-2 | CASSFSGGSYEQYF | TGTGCCAGCAGCTTCAGCGGGGGGTCCTACGAGCAGTACTTC
NA | TRBJ2-3 | TRBD1 | TRBV7-9 | CASSWDRTTDTQYF | TGTGCCAGCAGCTGGGACAGGACCACAGATACGCAGTATTTT
NA | TRBJ1-1 | NA | TRBV18 | CASSPGSPTEAFF | TGTGCCAGCTCACCAGGCAGTCCCACTGAAGCTTTCTTT
NA | TRBJ2-7 | NA | TRBV7-8 | CASSATYFLSYEQYF | TGTGCCAGCAGCGCCACTTATTTTCTCTCCTACGAGCAGTACTTC
few | TRBJ2-3 | NA | TRBV5-1 | CASSPQITDTQYF | TGCGCCAGCAGCCCACAGATCACAGATACGCAGTATTTT
once | TRBJ2-5 | NA | TRBV5-6 | CASSLRSREETQYF | TGTGCCAGCAGCTTGAGAAGCAGGGAAGAGACCCAGTACTTC
NA | TRBJ1-6 | TRBD1 | TRBV10-3 | CAITSGQGTISPLHF | TGTGCCATCACCTCCGGACAGGGGACTATATCACCCCTCCACTTT
NA | TRBJ2-1 | NA | TRBV5-6 | CASARFQGGLNEQFF | TGTGCCAGCGCCCGATTCCAGGGGGGCCTCAATGAGCAGTTCTTC
NA | TRBJ2-7 | TRBD1 | TRBV27 | CASSLQGAAPGEQYF | TGTGCCAGCAGCTTACAGGGGGCGGCTCCAGGCGAGCAGTACTTC
NA | TRBJ1-1 | NA | TRBV4-1 | CASSQIGFGAFF | TGCGCCAGCAGCCAAATCGGGTTTGGAGCTTTCTTT
NA | TRBJ1-1 | TRBD1 | TRBV6-5 | CASKDRGSTEAFF | TGTGCCAGCAAAGACAGGGGATCCACTGAAGCTTTCTTT
NA | TRBJ1-2 | TRBD1 | TRBV7-3 | CASSYGQGCGYTF | TGTGCCAGCAGCTACGGACAGGGCTGTGGCTACACCTTC
NA | TRBJ1-1 | NA | TRBV4-3 | CASSQELHTEAFF | TGCGCCAGCAGCCAAGAACTGCACACTGAAGCTTTCTTT
NA | TRBJ1-2 | NA | TRBV7-2 | CASSLRRGSGYTF | TGTGCCAGCAGCTTAAGGAGGGGTTCGGGCTACACCTTC
NA | TRBJ2-3 | NA | TRBV9 | CASSVGITDTQYF | TGTGCCAGCAGCGTAGGTATAACAGATACGCAGTATTTT
NA | TRBJ2-2 | TRBD2 | TRBV4-3 | CASSQGRAGELFF | TGCGCCAGCAGCCAGGGGAGGGCCGGGGAGCTGTTTTTT
NA | TRBJ2-6 | TRBD2 | TRBV5-1 | CASRKRTNLAGFSGANVLTF | TGCGCCAGCAGAAAAAGGACAAACCTAGCGGGCTTCTCTGGGGCCAACGTCCTGACTTTC
NA | TRBJ2-7 | TRBD1 | TRBV6-5 | CPSSSTGTGGNEQYF | TGTCCCAGCAGTTCCACCGGGACAGGGGGGAACGAGCAGTACTTC
NA | TRBJ1-1 | NA | TRBV5-1 | CASSSTGNTEAFF | TGCGCCAGCAGCTCGACAGGGAACACTGAAGCTTTCTTT
NA | TRBJ2-7 | NA | TRBV18 | CASSPSGSYEQYF | TGTGCCAGCTCACCATCGGGGTCCTACGAGCAGTACTTC